One sample yielded the 18 T cell receptor beta chains listed below, sequenced in a study of shared clonotypes between healthy human individuals. Sequenced by immunoSEQ multiplex PCR; TCRdb stores in-frame clones only, minus some. The table includes over 2 million clones, less than 95% detected once. CD45RO-negative, CCR7-selected cells formed the naive CD8 fraction, which excluded terminally differentiated effector memory CD45RA+ cells. The sample comprised naive CD8+ T cells sorted from blood. The origin of the receptors is a man between 18 and 29 years old in good health.

This chain connects TRBV6-1 to TRBJ2-7; TRBD1 might be the D (6 bases). Germline CDR1 is MNHNS and CDR2 is SASEGT. Trimming pared 1 base from V and 1 base from J, leaving 11 bases between. The CDR3 has 15 residues. CDR3 region: CASSEEPGQSYEQYF. In nucleotides, the CDR3 is TGTGCCAGCAGTGAAGAACCCGGACAGTCCTACGAGCAGTACTTC.

This chain uses TRBV4-1 with TRBJ2-5, with D tentatively TRBD1 (6 bases). Trimming stripped 6 bases from V and 5 bases from J, with 10 bases between. This CDR3 contains 12 residues. Germline CDR1 MGHRA, CDR2 YSYEKL. The CDR3 region has the DNA TGCGCCAGCAGAGGGGGTGGGGAGACCCAGTACTTC. It codes for CASRGGGETQYF.

The chain couples TRBV4-1 to TRBJ2-7; D may be TRBD1 (6 bases). Per the germline V gene, CDR1 is MGHRA and CDR2 is YSYEKL. V was trimmed by 4 bases and J by 1 base, leaving 14 bases between them. CDR3 length equals 15 residues. The CDR3 DNA follows: TGCGCCAGCAGCCCCCGGGCAGGGGCTTCCTACGAGCAGTACTTC. As protein: CASSPRAGASYEQYF.

V gene TRBV11-1 combines with J gene TRBJ2-7; D may be TRBD1 or TRBD2 (5 bases each). The ends were cut back, 2 bases at V and 3 bases at J, with 11 bases in the middle. Germline CDR1 and CDR2: SGHAT and FQDESV (reference sequence). CDR3 length: 14 residues. CDR3 sequence (DNA): TGTGCCAGCAGCTTATATCAGGGAGACTACGAGCAGTACTTC. Translated, it gives CASSLYQGDYEQYF.

This clone was found once. This chain uses TRBV9 with TRBJ2-7; 8 positions agree with TRBD2. With 1 base clipped from V and 0 bases from J, the junction kept 3 bases outside the gene matches. CDR1 and CDR2 (germline): SGDLS, YYNGEE. This CDR3 comprises 15 residues. The CDR3 is CASSVRGTSSYEQYF. In DNA, the CDR3 is TGTGCCAGCAGCGTAAGGGGGACTAGCTCCTACGAGCAGTACTTC.

The genes are TRBV10-2 and TRBJ2-1, with unresolved D. The CDR3 loop spans 15 amino acids. The V end was cut by 4 bases, the J end by 0 bases, with 10 bases between. Germline lookup yields CDR1 WSHSY and CDR2 SAAADI. The CDR3 nucleotides read TGCGCCAGCAGTGGATCGGTCCCCTCCTACAATGAGCAGTTCTTC. Its protein product is CASSGSVPSYNEQFF.

Only a few counts were recorded for this clone. This specimen includes other DNA sequences encoding the same CDR3. The chain couples TRBV27 to TRBJ1-6; D gene uncertain. CDR1 is MNHEY and CDR2 is SMNVEV in the germline V gene (reference sequence). This CDR3 contains 13 residues. Trimming pared 2 bases from V and 9 bases from J, leaving 8 bases between. The CDR3 region is CASSLILGSPLHF. CDR3 bases: TGTGCCAGCAGTTTAATATTAGGTTCACCCCTCCACTTT.

This chain links TRBV1 with TRBJ2-3; TRBD2, as called in the table, went unchecked against the DNA. TRBV1 is reported as a pseudogene. The CDR3 totals 16 residues. DNA of the CDR3: TGCACCAGCAGCCCGGGGGGGCCGGGGTACACAGATACGCAGTATTTT. This translates into CTSSPGGPGYTDTQYF.

The chain combines TRBV5-6 with TRBJ2-3; TRBD1 is a possible D gene (6 bases). The CDR3 covers 15 residues. V lost 0 bases, J lost 2 bases, and 10 bases lay in between. CDR1 and CDR2 (germline): SGHDT, YYEEEE. CDR3 coding DNA: TGTGCCAGCAGCTTGGGCAGGGGCTACACAGATACGCAGTATTTT. Translation gives CASSLGRGYTDTQYF.

The genes are TRBV6-5 and TRBJ2-1, with TRBD2 matching 13 bases. The germline V gene encodes CDR1 MNHEY and CDR2 SVGAGI. The junction had 8 bases not matched to a gene; V was cut back by 5 bases and J by 10 bases. This CDR3 is built from 15 residues. The CDR3 is CASSHTSGGAEEQFF. Written as DNA, the CDR3 is TGTGCCAGCAGTCACACTAGCGGGGGGGCGGAAGAGCAGTTCTTC.

The genes are TRBV2 and TRBJ1-4; 7 bases line up with TRBD1. After removal of 6 bases from V and 6 bases from J, the junction contained 16 bases not matched to a gene. Germline CDR1 SNHLY, CDR2 FYNNEI. The CDR3 is made up of 17 amino acids. DNA of the CDR3: TGTGCCAGCAGGGATCCCGGGACAGTAAATTGGGATGAAAAACTGTTTTTT. It yields the protein CASRDPGTVNWDEKLFF.

The gene calls are TRBV19 and TRBJ1-5; 7 nucleotides align to TRBD1. Germline V lookup: CDR1 LNHDA, CDR2 SQIVND (reference sequence). The V and J ends lost 7 bases and 1 base, in that order; junction bases with no gene match: 4. This CDR3 is 14 amino acids long. CDR3 in DNA: TGTGCCAGTACCCCGACAGGGAGCAATCAGCCCCAGCATTTT. Translated: CASTPTGSNQPQHF.

The V and J genes are TRBV9 and TRBJ1-1, with 10 bases identical to TRBD1. The V segment lost 0 bases and the J segment 0 bases; nucleotides outside the gene matches: 11. The CDR3 sequence is 19 residues long. The germline V gene encodes CDR1 SGDLS and CDR2 YYNGEE. The CDR3: CASSVAPTGGVGMNTEAFF. The CDR3 bases are TGTGCCAGCAGCGTAGCTCCGACAGGGGGCGTTGGAATGAACACTGAAGCTTTCTTT. Combining the CDR3 with reference TRBV9 and TRBJ1-1 gives the whole variable domain DSGVTQTPKHLITATGQRVTLRCSPRSGDLSVYWYQQSLDQGLQFLIQYYNGEERAKGNILERFSAQQFPDLHSELNLSSLELGDSALYFCASSVAPTGGVGMNTEAFFGQGTRLTVV.

Concerning this clone itself: The same CDR3 also results from other DNA sequences found in this sample. The CDR3 protein is CASSPTGGGETQYF. Here the CDR3 DNA reads TGTGCCAGCAGTCCCACAGGGGGCGGGGAGACCCAGTACTTC. The chain combines TRBV7-3 with TRBJ2-5; 9 bases align to TRBD1. The V and J ends lost 6 bases and 5 bases, in that order; junction bases with no gene match: 7. Per germline, CDR1 SGHTA and CDR2 FQGTGA. The CDR3 spans 14 residues.

The rearrangement uses TRBV11-2 and TRBJ2-1, with D possibly being TRBD1 (6 bases). Germline-derived CDR1 and CDR2 are SGHAT and FQNNGV. The CDR3 has 14 residues. V was cut by 1 base and J by 7 bases, with 11 bases left in between. CDR3: CASSLVQGRNEQFF. CDR3 DNA sequence: TGTGCCAGCAGCTTAGTCCAGGGGCGGAATGAGCAGTTCTTC.

This chain connects TRBV28 to TRBJ2-3; 8 nucleotides agree with TRBD2. The junction had 2 bases not matched to a gene; V was cut back by 4 bases and J by 2 bases. CDR3 length: 14 residues. CDR1 and CDR2 from the germline V gene are MDHEN and SYDVKM. The DNA of the CDR3 is TGTGCCAGCAGTTCGCGGGGGGACACAGATACGCAGTATTTT. Translation gives CASSSRGDTDTQYF.

For this clone: The sample has other DNA sequences that encode this CDR3 too. The rearrangement links TRBV27 to TRBJ2-3; D is tentatively TRBD1 or TRBD2 (5 bases each). Germline V CDR1 and CDR2: MNHEY, SMNVEV (reference sequence). Trimming left V 2 bases short and J 2 bases short, with 11 bases between. The CDR3 loop spans 15 amino acids. The CDR3, as DNA: TGTGCCAGCAGTTTAGGGGGTACCCCCACAGATACGCAGTATTTT. The encoded protein is CASSLGGTPTDTQYF.

This sequence joins TRBV6-1 and TRBJ2-7; the D is unclear. Trimming stripped 5 bases from V and 0 bases from J, with 8 bases between. The germline V gene has CDR1 MNHNS and CDR2 SASEGT. The CDR3 loop spans 13 amino acids. This chain's CDR3 is CASSPRTSYEQYF. The CDR3 DNA reads TGTGCCAGCAGTCCAAGGACCTCCTACGAGCAGTACTTC.